The 2 T cell receptor beta chains reported below all come from one sample, sequenced in a study of T cells in Graves' hyperthyroidism and ophthalmopathy. Using RNA transcripts as the source, TCR beta CDR3 regions were amplified. Primed by the HTBI set, a first-round RT-PCR was run on the TCR CDR3. One entry per CDR3 protein, called by TCRdb with MiXCR from the multiplex PCR reads. The sample includes about 300,000 distinct CDR3 sequences, around 15% of them seen just once. Sequenced input: blood. The source of these receptors is a woman between 40 and 50 years old with Graves' hyperthyroidism.

In regard to this clonotype: This may be a read error: a much more frequent sequence differs by one nucleotide. The CDR3 end shows no conserved phenylalanine or tryptophan, and so a read error is likely. The J gene is TRBJ2-1, the V gene TRBV11-2; 10 bases align to TRBD1. CDR3 length: 16 residues. Germline V gives CDR1 SGHAT, CDR2 FQNNGV. V lost 5 bases to trimming and J lost 4 bases; unmatched junction nucleotides: 8. As DNA, the CDR3 is TGTGCCAGCAGCGATCGACAGGGGGCCCATTACAATGAGCAGTTCCTC. It specifies CASSDRQGAHYNEQFL.

This clonotype was found a few times. The chain is built from TRBV11-2 and TRBJ2-2; D unresolved. Germline V gene data show CDR1 as SGHAT and CDR2 as FQNNGV. The V and J ends lost 6 bases and 6 bases respectively, with 14 bases between them. The CDR3 sequence is 14 residues long. The CDR3 loop reads CASRSTGVSGELFF. For the CDR3, the DNA is TGTGCCAGCAGATCCACTGGGGTCTCCGGGGAGCTGTTTTTT.